A single sample gave rise to the 25 T cell receptor beta chains below, sequenced in a study of T-cell reconstitution after alpha-beta-depleted transplantation in children. Preparation of the TCRbeta library was carried out with unique molecular identifiers. TCRdb passed the PCR reads through MiXCR, listing each CDR3 protein once. Among around 440,000 distinct CDR3 sequences, about 17% were seen once, and the ten largest hold under 30%. Source: PBMCs, mostly from graft donor cells, taken 360 days after TCRalphabeta/CD19-depleted stem cell transplant. These receptor sequences come from a boy under three years old who had a stem cell transplant for Wiskott-Aldrich syndrome, so the T cells may come from the graft donor.

The table lists this clonotype with a few counts. The chain has TRBV25-1 and TRBJ1-2; the D gene is possibly TRBD1 (5 bases). This CDR3 comprises 13 residues. Trimming took 1 base from V and 2 from J, leaving 5 bases between them. Germline values: CDR1 MGHDK, CDR2 SYGVNS. The CDR3 spells CASSESGNYGYTF. In DNA, the CDR3 is TGTGCCAGCAGTGAATCAGGGAACTATGGCTACACCTTC.

This clonotype was detected only a few times. V is TRBV11-2 and J is TRBJ1-2, with TRBD1 matching 8 bases. Germline assignment: CDR1 SGHAT and CDR2 FQNNGV. V shed 0 bases and J 5 bases; nucleotides not matched to a gene: 8. The CDR3 is made up of 16 amino acids. In DNA, the CDR3 is TGTGCCAGCAGCTTAGATCCCGGACAGGGAGTTTATGGCTACACCTTC. Translated: CASSLDPGQGVYGYTF.

V usage is TRBV2 and J usage is TRBJ2-7; D may be TRBD1 (6 bases). V was trimmed by 3 bases and J by 0 bases, leaving 12 bases between them. Germline lookup yields CDR1 SNHLY and CDR2 FYNNEI. The CDR3 spans 15 residues. The DNA of the CDR3 is TGTGCCAGCAGTGATGTACAGGGCCTCTCCTACGAGCAGTACTTC. Translated: CASSDVQGLSYEQYF.

The V gene is TRBV6-5, the J gene TRBJ1-2; 7 bases agree with TRBD1. The CDR3 has 16 residues. Germline V gives CDR1 MNHEY, CDR2 SVGAGI. The ends lost 2 bases at V and 8 bases at J; junction bases unmatched: 14. The CDR3 DNA is TGTGCCAGCAGTTACCGAGTTTTTGGGGGACAGCAGGGCTACACCTTC. Its protein product is CASSYRVFGGQQGYTF.

This clonotype was detected only a few times. The J gene is TRBJ1-4, the V gene TRBV20-1; no clear D gene. This CDR3 contains 12 residues. V was trimmed by 4 bases and J by 5 bases, leaving 8 bases between them. Germline V lookup: CDR1 DFQATT, CDR2 SNEGSKA (reference sequence). The CDR3 spells CSANMRNEKLFF. The CDR3 nucleotides read TGCAGTGCTAATATGCGAAATGAAAAACTGTTTTTT.

The chain uses TRBV6-5 and TRBJ1-1, with D uncertain. V was shortened by 6 bases and J by 1 base, with 6 bases between the two germline ends. The CDR3 is 12 amino acids. Germline values: CDR1 MNHEY, CDR2 SVGAGI. CDR3: CASRGANTEAFF. The CDR3 DNA is TGTGCCAGCAGGGGAGCGAACACTGAAGCTTTCTTT.

This clonotype was recorded many times. V is TRBV27 and J is TRBJ2-7, with D possibly matching TRBD1 (5 bases). The CDR3 contains 15 residues. The V and J ends lost 0 bases and 7 bases respectively, with 16 bases between them. In germline, CDR1 is MNHEY, CDR2 SMNVEV (reference sequence). DNA for the CDR3: TGTGCCAGCAGTTTATCCCAGGGTCTTGCTAGAGAGCAGTACTTC. It translates to CASSLSQGLAREQYF.

The chain uses TRBV7-9 and TRBJ2-6, with TRBD2 as a possible D gene (5 bases). V was cut by 0 bases and J by 2 bases, with 5 bases left in between. Germline CDR1 SEHNR, CDR2 FQNEAQ (reference sequence). The CDR3 is 15 residues long. The chain's CDR3 is CASSLARAGANVLTF. In nucleotides, the CDR3 is TGTGCCAGCAGCTTAGCGCGGGCTGGGGCCAACGTCCTGACTTTC.

CDR3 coding DNA: TGCGCCAGCAGCCAGGGACTAGTGTACCAAGAGACCCAGTACTTC. It codes for CASSQGLVYQETQYF. The rearrangement joins TRBV4-1 to TRBJ2-5, with 8 bases identical to TRBD2. The ends lost 3 bases at V and 0 bases at J; junction bases unmatched: 3. Germline CDR1 is MGHRA and CDR2 is YSYEKL. This CDR3 contains 15 residues.

This chain links TRBV28 with TRBJ2-3, with TRBD2 identical over 8 bases. The CDR3 consists of 15 residues. Unmatched junction bases numbered 7, after V lost 6 bases and J lost 2 bases. CDR1 is MDHEN, CDR2 SYDVKM, per germline. CDR3 protein: CASRSIAGLTDTQYF. CDR3 sequence (DNA): TGTGCCAGCAGGTCCATAGCGGGGCTCACAGATACGCAGTATTTT.

The V and J genes are TRBV6-2 or TRBV6-3 and TRBJ1-5; D might be TRBD1 (6 bases). This CDR3 contains 15 residues. V was pared by 4 bases and J by 7 bases, with 17 bases between. Looked up from germline, CDR1 is MNHEY and CDR2 is SVGEGT. CDR3 loop: CASSLRPGVNQPQHF. The CDR3 DNA is TGTGCCAGCAGTTTGCGACCAGGGGTCAACCAGCCCCAGCATTTT.

V is TRBV20-1 and J is TRBJ1-5; the D gene is possibly TRBD1 (6 bases). The CDR3 has 16 amino acids. Deletions cut 4 bases from V and 0 bases from J, with 16 bases between. The germline V gene has CDR1 DFQATT and CDR2 SNEGSKA (reference sequence). CDR3 bases: TGCAGTGCTAAGGAGCCTTTGACAGGTAGCAATCAGCCCCAGCATTTT. Amino acids: CSAKEPLTGSNQPQHF.

This clonotype showed up just a few times. The genes are TRBV5-6 and TRBJ2-3; 9 nucleotides line up with TRBD2. Germline loops: CDR1 SGHDT, CDR2 YYEEEE. Unmatched junction bases numbered 8, after V lost 3 bases and J lost 3 bases. The CDR3 length is 16 residues. The CDR3 spells CASSSAASGKTDTQYF. The CDR3 DNA follows: TGTGCCAGCAGCTCTGCGGCTAGCGGGAAGACAGATACGCAGTATTTT.

This clonotype has more than one count but fewer than ten. The chain links TRBV4-3 to TRBJ2-1; the match to TRBD2 covers 8 bases. The V gene's germline CDR1 is LGHNA and CDR2 YSLEER. CDR3 length equals 20 residues. Trimming took 0 bases from V and 3 from J; bases not matched to a gene: 16. Here the CDR3 DNA reads TGCGCCAGCAGCCAAGATCCGCTAGCGGGCCTATTAGCTGTCTACAATGAGCAGTTCTTC. It is translated as CASSQDPLAGLLAVYNEQFF.

This clonotype turned up a few times. V and J are TRBV20-1 and TRBJ2-1, with TRBD1 matching 7 bases. The CDR3 consists of 15 residues. V trimming: 6 bases; J trimming: 4 bases; junction bases outside the gene matches: 12. Germline V gene data show CDR1 as DFQATT and CDR2 as SNEGSKA (reference sequence). The CDR3 loop is CSANNDRVPYNEQFF. The CDR3 DNA reads TGCAGTGCGAATAACGACAGGGTTCCGTACAATGAGCAGTTCTTC.

J is TRBJ2-3 and V is TRBV6-2 or TRBV6-3; possible D gene TRBD1, 5 bases. CDR1 is MNHEY and CDR2 is SVGEGT in the germline V gene. V was pared by 5 bases and J by 4 bases, with 13 bases between. CDR3 length: 14 amino acids. In nucleotides, the CDR3 is TGTGCCAGCAGTAACCCCCTAGGGGCAGATACGCAGTATTTT. Translated, it gives CASSNPLGADTQYF.

This clonotype was seen repeatedly, ten times or more. The chain combines TRBV11-3 with TRBJ2-5; no clear D gene. The V gene's germline CDR1 is SGHNT and CDR2 YENEEA. The CDR3 spans 15 residues. The ends were cut back, 1 base at V and 1 base at J, with 10 bases in the middle. CDR3 sequence (DNA): TGTGCCAGCAGCTTAGTTCCCAATAGCCAAGAGACCCAGTACTTC. Translating it yields CASSLVPNSQETQYF.

The rearrangement joins TRBV5-1 to TRBJ1-1; 7 nucleotides line up with TRBD1. Germline CDR1 SGHRS, CDR2 YFSETQ. The V gene end was trimmed by 4 bases and the J gene end by 3 bases; junction bases not matched to a gene: 6. This CDR3 comprises 14 residues. DNA for the CDR3: TGCGCCAGCAGCAAGGGACAGAAGGACACTGAAGCTTTCTTT. It encodes CASSKGQKDTEAFF.

In this sample, this clonotype turned up a few times. The genes are TRBV27 and TRBJ2-7; TRBD1 agrees at 9 bases. The CDR3 spans 14 residues. The trim removed 2 bases at V and 4 bases at J, leaving 3 bases unmatched. CDR1 is MNHEY and CDR2 is SMNVEV in the germline V gene (reference sequence). The CDR3 DNA is TGTGCCAGCAGTTTACAGGACAGGGGTTACGAGCAGTACTTC. Its translation: CASSLQDRGYEQYF.

This clonotype was counted between two and nine times. The J gene is TRBJ2-1, the V gene TRBV5-1; D is tentatively TRBD1 or TRBD2 (5 bases each). Germline CDR1 reads SGHRS; CDR2 reads YFSETQ. The CDR3 length is 14 residues. V dropped 0 bases and J dropped 8 bases, with 12 bases sitting between them. The CDR3 loop is CASSLGGEWDEQFF. The DNA for the CDR3 is TGCGCCAGCAGCTTGGGAGGGGAGTGGGATGAGCAGTTCTTC.

J is TRBJ2-3 and V is TRBV29-1; unclear D gene. With 7 bases removed from V and 2 bases from J, the gap between germline ends came to 19 bases. The V gene's germline CDR1 is SQVTM and CDR2 ANQGSEA. The CDR3 runs to 15 residues. CDR3 loop: CSALGPRTFTDTQYF. The CDR3 DNA follows: TGCAGCGCGTTAGGGCCTAGGACCTTCACAGATACGCAGTATTTT.

This clonotype was seen ten or more times. The J gene is TRBJ2-5, the V gene TRBV4-3; 8 bases are shared with TRBD1. This CDR3 comprises 14 residues. Germline V gives CDR1 LGHNA, CDR2 YSLEER. J lost 2 bases, V lost 3 bases, and 2 bases had no gene match. The CDR3 coding sequence is TGCGCCAGCAGCCACGGACAGGGACAAGAGACCCAGTACTTC. It specifies CASSHGQGQETQYF.

The genes are TRBV12-3 or TRBV12-4 and TRBJ2-5, with TRBD2 identical over 13 bases. V shed 6 bases and J 4 bases; nucleotides not matched to a gene: 5. CDR3 size: 15 residues. The CDR3 DNA sequence: TGTGCCAGCAGCCGGGGGACTAGCGGGGCAGAGACCCAGTACTTC. It translates to CASSRGTSGAETQYF.

The V gene is TRBV11-1, the J gene TRBJ2-7; tentatively, D is TRBD1 or TRBD2 (5 bases each). CDR1 SGHAT and CDR2 FQDESV come from the germline V gene (reference sequence). V lost 4 bases, J lost 1 base, and 17 bases lay in between. CDR3 size: 16 residues. This CDR3 is CASSSREGRKSYEQYF. Here the CDR3 DNA reads TGTGCCAGCAGCTCCCGAGAGGGGAGAAAATCCTACGAGCAGTACTTC.

This chain joins TRBV18 and TRBJ1-2, with D perhaps TRBD1 (5 bases). With 2 bases removed from V and 5 bases from J, the gap between germline ends came to 9 bases. The germline CDR1 and CDR2 sequences are KGHSH and LQKENI. CDR3 length: 13 amino acids. The CDR3 nucleotides are TGTGCCAGCTCACCAACCAGGGTTTATGGCTACACCTTC. This translates into CASSPTRVYGYTF.